The sample holds one count of the clone carrying this TCR beta chain. Trimming took off 0 bases at V and 4 bases at J, with 15 bases between the two ends. This CDR3 contains 15 residues. Germline lookup yields CDR1 SQVTM and CDR2 ANQGSEA. The data were obtained in a study of OX40 agonist ivuxolimab in advanced cancers. Study information: From about 20 to 80 years was the age range, with a mean of around 54 years, and about 83% were male. Eligibility rules accepted prior anti-PD-1, anti-PD-L1 or anti-CTLA-4 therapy, and over 30% had some.

This table comes from immunoSEQ multiplex PCR, and its TCRdb copy is limited to in-frame clones, with some not included. The repertoire consists of fewer than 20,000 clones, with more than 65% occurring once and the leading ten covering about 17%. This TCR came from an adult with an advanced solid tumor such as melanoma, head and neck, liver or kidney cancer. Sequenced here: CD4+ or CD8+ T cells sorted from blood, sampled in a trial of the OX40 agonist ivuxolimab. The chain links TRBV29-1 to TRBJ1-2; D is possibly TRBD1 (5 bases). The CDR3 DNA follows: TGCAGCGTTGAAGATCGCACAGGCCCTTCCTATGGCTACACCTTC. This translates into CSVEDRTGPSYGYTF.